The 10 T cell receptor beta chains in this list originate from one sample, sequenced in a study of memory CD4+ T cells and cytomegalovirus serostatus. Single viable CD3+CD4+CD8-CD45RO+ cells were sorted as the memory CD4+ T cells. Generated by immunoSEQ multiplex PCR, the TCRdb table keeps only in-frame clones and is missing some. This table has 50,000 to 60,000 clones, 70% to 85% appearing once. The sequenced material came from memory CD4+ T cells from blood. Every receptor here comes from an adult in good health and CMV-seronegative.

This chain joins TRBV6-1 and TRBJ2-7, with 7 bases that match TRBD2. This CDR3 region has 13 residues. After removal of 8 bases from V and 2 bases from J, the junction contained 6 bases not matched to a gene. Germline V gene sequence: CDR1 MNHNS, CDR2 SASEGT. CDR3 region: CASHWGGTYEQYF. CDR3 nucleotide sequence: TGTGCCAGCCATTGGGGGGGAACCTACGAGCAGTACTTC.

The chain uses TRBV5-1 and TRBJ2-7; 8 bases align to TRBD1. V shed 4 bases, J shed 7 bases, and the junction held 13 bases outside the gene matches. This CDR3 comprises 15 residues. In germline, CDR1 is SGHRS, CDR2 YFSETQ. In DNA form, the CDR3 reads TGCGCCAGCAGCCTCCGGACAGGGCTATCTGGTGAGCAGTACTTC. The encoded protein is CASSLRTGLSGEQYF.

The chain joins TRBV7-3 to TRBJ2-7; 10 bases align to TRBD1. Trimming took 4 bases from V and 3 from J; bases not matched to a gene: 6. Germline values: CDR1 SGHTA, CDR2 FQGTGA. This CDR3 has 15 residues. The CDR3 region is CASSSYRDRGYEQYF. The CDR3 coding sequence is TGTGCCAGCAGCTCTTACCGGGACAGGGGCTACGAGCAGTACTTC.

This CDR3 is CASSPGLSSEKLFF. CDR3 sequence (DNA): TGCGCCAGCAGCCCGGGACTTTCCTCTGAAAAACTGTTTTTT. The chain joins TRBV5-1 to TRBJ1-4; perhaps TRBD1 as D (5 bases). Deletions cut 4 bases from V and 7 bases from J, with 14 bases between. CDR3 length equals 14 residues. Germline assignment: CDR1 SGHRS and CDR2 YFSETQ.

V gene TRBV5-1 combines with J gene TRBJ2-1, with D unresolved. The CDR3 runs to 15 residues. V was cut by 0 bases and J by 7 bases, with 14 bases left in between. From germline, CDR1 is SGHRS and CDR2 YFSETQ. The CDR3 loop is CASSLDGFMGNEQFF. The CDR3 DNA is TGCGCCAGCAGCTTGGACGGGTTTATGGGGAATGAGCAGTTCTTC.

A single count supports this clone. This chain joins TRBV7-2 and TRBJ2-5, with D tentatively TRBD1 (6 bases). The CDR3 totals 14 residues. With 5 bases removed from V and 3 bases from J, the gap between germline ends came to 13 bases. Germline CDR1 reads SGHTA; CDR2 reads FQGNSA. In nucleotides, the CDR3 is TGTGCCAGCAGCCCAGGTGACAGGAAAGAGACCCAGTACTTC. It specifies CASSPGDRKETQYF. Filled out from reference TRBV7-2 and TRBJ2-5, the complete variable domain reads GAGVSQSPSNKVTEKGKDVELRCDPISGHTALYWYRQSLGQGLEFLIYFQGNSAPDKSGLPSDRFSAERTGGSVSTLTIQRTQQEDSAVYLCASSPGDRKETQYFGPGTRLLVL.

By sample fraction, this clone is medium-sized. The chain couples TRBV30 to TRBJ2-7; D may be TRBD1 or TRBD2 (5 bases each). The V gene lost 4 bases and the J gene lost 7 bases, with 17 bases spanning the gap. Per the germline V gene, CDR1 is GTSNPN and CDR2 is SVGIG (reference sequence). The CDR3 runs to 13 residues. For the CDR3, the DNA is TGTGCCTGGAACCCGGGGACGCAAGGGGAGCAGTACTTC. This codes for CAWNPGTQGEQYF.

The V gene is TRBV7-2, the J gene TRBJ2-1; no firm D call. Germline V CDR1 and CDR2: SGHTA, FQGNSA. This CDR3 is 18 amino acids long. Trimming stripped 3 bases from V and 4 bases from J, with 22 bases between. The CDR3 sequence is CASSLPWRGKAIYNEQFF. DNA of the CDR3: TGTGCCAGCAGCTTGCCATGGCGTGGCAAGGCGATTTACAATGAGCAGTTCTTC.

This clone was seen more than once but under ten times. The J gene is TRBJ1-2, the V gene TRBV7-8; D gene uncertain. From germline, CDR1 is SGHVS and CDR2 FQNEAQ. Deletions cut 9 bases from V and 5 bases from J, with 22 bases between. The CDR3 sequence is 15 residues long. This CDR3 reads CASTRGRTVAYGYTF. The CDR3 DNA follows: TGTGCCAGTACCCGTGGACGGACGGTGGCGTATGGCTACACCTTC.

The rearrangement uses TRBV7-2 and TRBJ2-7; TRBD1 might be the D (5 bases). Germline CDR1 is SGHTA and CDR2 is FQGNSA. The ends were cut back, 2 bases at V and 5 bases at J, with 13 bases in the middle. This CDR3 region has 14 residues. This CDR3 reads CASSLSQGSDEQYF. Here the CDR3 DNA reads TGTGCCAGCAGCTTATCCCAGGGAAGTGACGAGCAGTACTTC.